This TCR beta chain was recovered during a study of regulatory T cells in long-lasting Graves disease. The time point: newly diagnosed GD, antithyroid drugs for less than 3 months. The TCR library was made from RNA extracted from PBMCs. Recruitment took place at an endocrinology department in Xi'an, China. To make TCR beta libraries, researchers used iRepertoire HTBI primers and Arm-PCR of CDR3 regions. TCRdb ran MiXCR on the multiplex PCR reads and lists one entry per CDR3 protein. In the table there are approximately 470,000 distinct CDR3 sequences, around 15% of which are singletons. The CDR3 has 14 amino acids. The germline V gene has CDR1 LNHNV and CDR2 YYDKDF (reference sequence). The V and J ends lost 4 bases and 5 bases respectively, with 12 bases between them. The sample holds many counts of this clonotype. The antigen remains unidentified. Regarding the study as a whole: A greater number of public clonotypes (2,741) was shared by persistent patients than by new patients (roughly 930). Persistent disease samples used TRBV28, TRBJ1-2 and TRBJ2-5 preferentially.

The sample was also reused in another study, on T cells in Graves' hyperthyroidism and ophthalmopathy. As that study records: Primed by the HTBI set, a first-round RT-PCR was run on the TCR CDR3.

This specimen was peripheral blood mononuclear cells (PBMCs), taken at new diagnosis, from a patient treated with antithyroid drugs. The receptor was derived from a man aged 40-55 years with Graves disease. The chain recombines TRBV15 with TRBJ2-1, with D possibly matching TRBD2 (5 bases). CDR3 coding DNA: TGTGCCACCAGCAAACGCGAGGGCCACAATGAGCAGTTCTTC. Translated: CATSKREGHNEQFF.